One T cell receptor beta chain is described in this entry. The entry originates in a study of control samples from healthy donors and cancer patients. After removal of 5 bases from V and 1 base from J, the junction contained 8 bases not matched to a gene. CDR1 is SGHRS and CDR2 is YFSETQ in the germline V gene. The CDR3 consists of 16 residues. Data came from immunoSEQ multiplex PCR; TCRdb stores just in-frame clones and leaves some out. Of 40,000 to 55,000 clones listed, around 87% are singletons. This rearrangement joins TRBV5-1 to TRBJ1-1; 10 nucleotides align to TRBD1. The TCR comes from a woman aged 55 to 70 with lung cancer. Source material: PBMCs. The CDR3 region has the DNA TGCGCCAGCAGAAGACAGGGGGCTGAGACGAACACTGAAGCTTTCTTT. It is translated as CASRRQGAETNTEAFF.